Below, 13 T cell receptor beta chains from the same sample are listed, as sequenced in a study of T cells in localized non-small cell lung cancer. The table came from immunoSEQ multiplex PCR; TCRdb's copy has only in-frame clones and leaves some out. The table includes under 65,000 clones, around 83% detected once. Source: peripheral blood, taken before any cancer treatment. The receptors here all came from a female donor of 60 years or more with stage II squamous cell lung carcinoma.

The gene calls are TRBV5-1 and TRBJ1-2; D is unclear. Trimming took 1 base from V and 2 from J, leaving 9 bases between them. Germline V gene sequence: CDR1 SGHRS, CDR2 YFSETQ. The CDR3 has 14 residues. CDR3 sequence (DNA): TGCGCCAGCAGCTTGTACGGAGAAAACTATGGCTACACCTTC. This codes for CASSLYGENYGYTF.

The rearrangement uses TRBV4-2 and TRBJ2-2; 8 nucleotides line up with TRBD2. Losses at the gene ends were 0 bases for V and 4 bases for J; bases not matched to a gene: 7. The germline V gene encodes CDR1 LGHNA and CDR2 YNFKEQ. This CDR3 is built from 17 residues. CDR3 nucleotide sequence: TGTGCCAGCAGCCAAGAAGGGGTAGCGGGGACCACCGGGGAGCTGTTTTTT. Its protein is CASSQEGVAGTTGELFF.

CDR3 sequence reads: CASRRQAAGSSPLHF. The DNA of the CDR3 is TGTGCCAGCAGGAGACAGGCAGCAGGAAGTTCACCCCTCCACTTT. This chain links TRBV6-5 with TRBJ1-6; D is perhaps TRBD1 (6 bases). Germline V gene lookup returns CDR1 MNHEY and CDR2 SVGAGI. This CDR3 spans 15 amino acids. Trimming removed 6 bases from V and 9 bases from J, with 18 bases in between.

The chain uses TRBV7-3 and TRBJ2-3, with D perhaps matching TRBD2 (7 bases). Germline loops: CDR1 SGHTA, CDR2 FQGTGA. The CDR3 has 14 residues. Trimming shortened V by 4 bases and J by 1 base, and 9 bases separated the two germline ends. The CDR3 DNA follows: TGTGCCAGCAGCTCCGGGGGGCGCACAGATACGCAGTATTTT. Translation gives CASSSGGRTDTQYF.

V and J are TRBV19 and TRBJ2-7; D perhaps matches TRBD1 (5 bases). The CDR3 length is 15 residues. The V and J ends lost 3 bases and 0 bases respectively, with 12 bases between them. Germline CDR1 reads LNHDA; CDR2 reads SQIVND (reference sequence). The CDR3 loop is CASSIAGRSSYEQYF. The CDR3 DNA reads TGTGCCAGTAGTATTGCAGGGCGGAGCTCCTACGAGCAGTACTTC.

V is TRBV23-1 and J is TRBJ2-1; D possibly matches TRBD1 or TRBD2 (5 bases each). TRBV23-1 is an open reading frame whose function is uncertain. The CDR3 is 15 residues long. Trimming pared 0 bases from V and 4 bases from J, leaving 10 bases between. The CDR3 DNA reads as TGCGCCAGCAGTCAATCTCGGGACGAGTACAATGAGCAGTTCTTC. It is translated as CASSQSRDEYNEQFF.

The chain combines TRBV6-5 with TRBJ1-1; D is ambiguous. V lost 0 bases to trimming and J lost 0 bases, with 11 bases between them. Germline CDR1 is MNHEY and CDR2 is SVGAGI. The CDR3 length is 16 residues. The CDR3 reads CASSYSSIRVNTEAFF. The CDR3 DNA reads TGTGCCAGCAGTTACTCGAGTATCAGAGTGAACACTGAAGCTTTCTTT.

The rearrangement uses TRBV19 and TRBJ2-1, with D possibly being TRBD2 (6 bases). Germline CDR1 is LNHDA and CDR2 is SQIVND (reference sequence). The CDR3 is 14 residues long. V was cut by 3 bases and J by 2 bases, with 8 bases left in between. The CDR3: CASSIWGAYNEQFF. The CDR3, as DNA: TGTGCCAGTAGTATTTGGGGGGCCTACAATGAGCAGTTCTTC.

This sequence joins TRBV4-1 and TRBJ2-2, with a possible D match to TRBD2 (6 bases). The CDR3 is made up of 15 amino acids. Germline V gene sequence: CDR1 MGHRA, CDR2 YSYEKL. V lost 0 bases to trimming and J lost 6 bases, with 11 bases between them. The CDR3 protein is CASSQDAGGPGELFF. The CDR3 nucleotides read TGCGCCAGCAGCCAAGACGCCGGGGGACCCGGGGAGCTGTTTTTT.

The rearrangement uses TRBV27 and TRBJ1-5; 7 bases agree with TRBD1. The J segment lost 4 bases and the V segment lost 4 bases, leaving 4 bases of the junction unmatched. This CDR3 comprises 14 residues. Germline-derived CDR1 and CDR2 are MNHEY and SMNVEV (reference sequence). CDR3 coding DNA: TGTGCCAGCAGTTCCATGACAGGGAATCAGCCCCAGCATTTT. It yields the protein CASSSMTGNQPQHF.

This chain uses TRBV14 with TRBJ2-3; the D is unclear. The germline gives CDR1 SGHDN, CDR2 FVKESK. The CDR3 length is 13 residues. The ends were cut back, 4 bases at V and 7 bases at J, with 12 bases in the middle. The CDR3 spells CASSPLGPNTQYF. The CDR3 coding sequence is TGTGCCAGCAGCCCCCTCGGACCTAATACGCAGTATTTT. The variable domain in full, completed from reference TRBV14 and TRBJ2-3, reads EAGVTQFPSHSVIEKGQTVTLRCDPISGHDNLYWYRRVMGKEIKFLLHFVKESKQDESGMPNNRFLAERTGGTYSTLKVQPAELEDSGVYFCASSPLGPNTQYFGPGTRLTVL.

This sequence joins TRBV7-6 and TRBJ1-3; D is uncertain. V was shortened by 1 base and J by 4 bases, with 8 bases between the two germline ends. CDR3 length: 14 amino acids. In germline, CDR1 is SGHVS, CDR2 FNYEAQ. CDR3 sequence reads: CASSLGGLGNTIYF. DNA for the CDR3: TGTGCCAGCAGCTTAGGGGGTCTCGGAAACACCATATATTTT.

The rearrangement uses TRBV11-3 and TRBJ1-6; 8 bases map to TRBD1. Germline loops: CDR1 SGHNT, CDR2 YENEEA. V gave up 4 bases and J gave up 10 bases; unmatched junction bases: 3. The CDR3 runs to 13 residues. Here the CDR3 DNA reads TGTGCCAGCAGCTGGGACAGGACCTCACCCCTCCACTTT. Protein product: CASSWDRTSPLHF.